One sample yielded the 22 T cell receptor beta chains listed below, sequenced in a study of CD4 T cells in relation to SARS-CoV-2 and coronaviruses. Their cognate antigens are unknown. Measured with immunoSEQ multiplex PCR; TCRdb has only the in-frame clones, and not every one. The data hold about 38,000 clones, with roughly 84% observed a single time. The sequenced sample consisted of naive CD4+ T cells from PBMCs, cultured in vitro. Subset indicated: naive CD4+ T cells isolated by negative enrichment. These receptors all stem from an adult with COVID-19.

This chain links TRBV7-2 with TRBJ2-5, with 9 bases that match TRBD2. Looked up from germline, CDR1 is SGHTA and CDR2 is FQGNSA. The CDR3 is 15 residues long. The J segment lost 2 bases and the V segment lost 7 bases, leaving 8 bases of the junction unmatched. The CDR3 DNA sequence: TGTGCCAGCATTTCCCCGACTAGCGGACAAGAGACCCAGTACTTC. The encoded protein is CASISPTSGQETQYF.

This chain joins TRBV27 and TRBJ2-5, with D unclear. The V end was cut by 1 base, the J end by 4 bases, with 7 bases between. Germline CDR1 reads MNHEY; CDR2 reads SMNVEV (reference sequence). The CDR3 spans 13 residues. CDR3 amino acids: CASSLFQGETQYF. CDR3 DNA: TGTGCCAGCAGTTTATTTCAAGGAGAGACCCAGTACTTC.

The chain links TRBV5-1 to TRBJ2-7, with TRBD1 matching over 7 bases. Germline values: CDR1 SGHRS, CDR2 YFSETQ. This CDR3 contains 16 residues. J gave up 5 bases and V 2 bases, and 13 bases lay outside the gene matches. The CDR3 is CASSLTGAHVLHEQYF. CDR3 coding DNA: TGCGCCAGCAGCTTAACAGGGGCGCACGTTCTCCACGAGCAGTACTTC.

The rearrangement uses TRBV27 and TRBJ2-3; 12 bases are shared with TRBD2. J lost 4 bases, V lost 7 bases, and 6 bases had no gene match. The CDR3 loop spans 15 amino acids. Per the germline V gene, CDR1 is MNHEY and CDR2 is SMNVEV (reference sequence). The CDR3 coding sequence is TGTGCCAGCAAGGGGACTAGCGGGCAACCAGATACGCAGTATTTT. Amino acid sequence: CASKGTSGQPDTQYF.

In this sample, this clone turned up a few times. V is TRBV3-1 (or the pseudogene TRBV3-2) and J is TRBJ2-5; 11 bases are shared with TRBD2. This CDR3 spans 15 amino acids. With 4 bases clipped from V and 4 bases from J, the junction kept 5 bases outside the gene matches. In germline, CDR1 is LGHDT, CDR2 YNNKEL (reference sequence). The CDR3 is CASSRTSGSRETQYF. The CDR3 coding sequence is TGTGCCAGCAGCCGCACTAGCGGGAGTAGAGAGACCCAGTACTTC.

The CDR3 loop reads CASSPGSHSATLYNEQFF. As DNA, the CDR3 is TGTGCCAGCAGCCCCGGGTCTCACTCGGCAACTCTGTACAATGAGCAGTTCTTC. The J gene is TRBJ2-1, the V gene TRBV7-6; D is unclear. Trimming took off 5 bases at V and 4 bases at J, with 24 bases between the two ends. Germline assignment: CDR1 SGHVS and CDR2 FNYEAQ. The CDR3 sequence is 18 residues long.

Written as DNA, the CDR3 is TGTGCCAACTCCCGGGACAGGGGGTCCTACGAGCAGTACTTC. Encoded protein: CANSRDRGSYEQYF. The gene calls are TRBV2 and TRBJ2-7; 11 bases agree with TRBD1. The CDR3 spans 14 residues. Unmatched junction bases numbered 6, after V lost 10 bases and J lost 1 base. Per germline, CDR1 SNHLY and CDR2 FYNNEI.

The chain is built from TRBV19 and TRBJ2-3, with 9 positions matching TRBD2. J lost 5 bases, V lost 0 bases, and 0 bases had no gene match. This CDR3 contains 14 residues. CDR1 and CDR2 (germline): LNHDA, SQIVND (reference sequence). CDR3 sequence reads: CASSIELAGDTQYF. The CDR3 bases are TGTGCCAGTAGTATAGAACTAGCGGGAGATACGCAGTATTTT. The full variable domain, completed using reference TRBV19 and TRBJ2-3, is DGGITQSPKYLFRKEGQNVTLSCEQNLNHDAMYWYRQDPGQGLRLIYYSQIVNDFQKGDIAEGYSVSREKKESFPLTVTSAQKNPTAFYLCASSIELAGDTQYFGPGTRLTVL.

This clone was recorded once. The same CDR3 is also encoded by other DNA sequences in this sample. The genes are TRBV20-1 and TRBJ2-7; 8 nucleotides line up with TRBD1. The CDR3 consists of 12 residues. The germline V gene has CDR1 DFQATT and CDR2 SNEGSKA (reference sequence). With V trimmed by 6 bases and J by 7 bases, 8 bases remained unmatched. The chain's CDR3 is CSASGQGGEQYF. DNA of the CDR3: TGCAGTGCGAGTGGACAGGGTGGAGAGCAGTACTTC.

The V and J genes are TRBV19 and TRBJ1-2, with D uncertain. The germline V gene has CDR1 LNHDA and CDR2 SQIVND (reference sequence). Trimming pared 3 bases from V and 12 bases from J, leaving 14 bases between. This CDR3 comprises 12 residues. The CDR3 DNA follows: TGTGCCAGTAGTATTTCGAGTAGCGGTCACACCTTC. It codes for CASSISSSGHTF. The full variable domain, completed using reference TRBV19 and TRBJ1-2, is DGGITQSPKYLFRKEGQNVTLSCEQNLNHDAMYWYRQDPGQGLRLIYYSQIVNDFQKGDIAEGYSVSREKKESFPLTVTSAQKNPTAFYLCASSISSSGHTFGSGTRLTVV.

V and J are TRBV30 and TRBJ1-5, with D possibly being TRBD1 (5 bases). The CDR3 length is 14 residues. CDR1 GTSNPN and CDR2 SVGIG come from the germline V gene (reference sequence). With 0 bases removed from V and 2 bases from J, the gap between germline ends came to 8 bases. The CDR3 coding sequence is TGTGCCTGGAGTGTGGGGGTTGGCAATCAGCCCCAGCATTTT. Amino acids: CAWSVGVGNQPQHF.

This chain joins TRBV14 and TRBJ1-3; no clear D gene. Germline CDR1 and CDR2: SGHDN and FVKESK. The CDR3 totals 14 residues. Trimming stripped 2 bases from V and 4 bases from J, with 9 bases between. The DNA for the CDR3 is TGTGCCAGCAGCCAACCGGCGGAGGGAAACACCATATATTTT. Its protein is CASSQPAEGNTIYF. Complete variable domain (other parts from reference TRBV14 and TRBJ1-3): EAGVTQFPSHSVIEKGQTVTLRCDPISGHDNLYWYRRVMGKEIKFLLHFVKESKQDESGMPNNRFLAERTGGTYSTLKVQPAELEDSGVYFCASSQPAEGNTIYFGEGSWLTVV.

The chain joins TRBV6-4 to TRBJ1-2; D may be TRBD1 (6 bases). The CDR3 spans 14 residues. V dropped 0 bases and J dropped 7 bases, with 12 bases sitting between them. The germline V gene encodes CDR1 MRHNA and CDR2 SNTAGT. CDR3 DNA: TGTGCCAGCAGTGACTCGTGGGGGGCAGGTGGCTACACCTTC. This encodes CASSDSWGAGGYTF.

The chain employs TRBV7-8 and TRBJ2-7, with a possible D match to TRBD2 (6 bases). This CDR3 comprises 14 residues. V gave up 5 bases and J gave up 2 bases, with 13 bases separating them. Germline CDR1 and CDR2: SGHVS and FQNEAQ. CDR3 nucleotides: TGTGCCAGCAGCCCCAGGAGGGCCGCCTACGAGCAGTACTTC. This encodes CASSPRRAAYEQYF.

The chain employs TRBV14 and TRBJ2-1; D is possibly TRBD2 (5 bases). V lost 0 bases and J lost 2, with 8 bases in between. Germline CDR1 and CDR2: SGHDN and FVKESK. There are 15 residues in the CDR3. The CDR3 DNA reads as TGTGCCAGCAGCCAAGAGGCGGGTACCTACAATGAGCAGTTCTTC. It specifies CASSQEAGTYNEQFF.

The rearrangement uses TRBV4-2 and TRBJ1-2, with 9 bases that match TRBD1. V gave up 0 bases and J gave up 4 bases; unmatched junction bases: 0. This CDR3 has 14 amino acids. Germline-derived CDR1 and CDR2 are LGHNA and YNFKEQ. The CDR3 sequence is CASSQEQGAYGYTF. Written as DNA, the CDR3 is TGTGCCAGCAGCCAAGAACAGGGGGCCTATGGCTACACCTTC.

This sequence joins TRBV7-9 and TRBJ2-5; D gene unclear. V gave up 5 bases and J gave up 2 bases, with 12 bases separating them. The CDR3 loop spans 14 amino acids. Germline V gene sequence: CDR1 SEHNR, CDR2 FQNEAQ (reference sequence). The CDR3 nucleotides read TGTGCCAGCAGCCAAGGTAGTAGTCAAGAGACCCAGTACTTC. Translated: CASSQGSSQETQYF.

The chain combines TRBV4-3 with TRBJ2-3; 8 bases fit TRBD2. Per germline, CDR1 LGHNA and CDR2 YSLEER. J gave up 1 base and V 2 bases, and 5 bases lay outside the gene matches. CDR3 length: 16 residues. The DNA for the CDR3 is TGCGCCAGCAGCCAACGGCGGGAGGAGGGCACAGATACGCAGTATTTT. Amino acids: CASSQRREEGTDTQYF.

The chain employs TRBV9 and TRBJ2-4; 11 nucleotides match TRBD2. The CDR3 runs to 17 residues. Trimming removed 4 bases from V and 4 bases from J; junction bases left unmatched: 10. Germline CDR1 is SGDLS and CDR2 is YYNGEE. The DNA for the CDR3 is TGTGCCAGCAGCCCCCGACTAGCGGGGTTTAATAAAAACATTCAGTACTTC. It specifies CASSPRLAGFNKNIQYF.

The chain carries TRBV10-1 and TRBJ1-1; D remains ambiguous. The germline gives CDR1 WNHNN, CDR2 SYGVQD (reference sequence). Trimming took 8 bases from V and 1 from J, leaving 11 bases between them. CDR3 length: 13 residues. The CDR3 region is CASSEGGNTEAFF. The CDR3, as DNA: TGCGCCAGCTCGGAGGGTGGGAACACTGAAGCTTTCTTT.

V usage is TRBV2 and J usage is TRBJ1-5, with D maybe TRBD1 (5 bases). V was shortened by 2 bases and J by 1 base, with 9 bases between the two germline ends. This CDR3 region has 15 residues. Germline V gives CDR1 SNHLY, CDR2 FYNNEI. CDR3 protein: CASSEQGGSNQPQHF. The CDR3 DNA reads as TGTGCCAGCAGTGAACAGGGCGGGAGCAATCAGCCCCAGCATTTT.

The V gene is TRBV5-1, the J gene TRBJ2-7, with 9 bases identical to TRBD1. Germline V gene sequence: CDR1 SGHRS, CDR2 YFSETQ. This CDR3 has 11 amino acids. Trimming took 7 bases from V and 6 from J; bases not matched to a gene: 2. The CDR3 spells CASGQGIEQYF. The CDR3 DNA reads TGCGCCAGCGGACAGGGGATCGAGCAGTACTTC.